What follows is one TCR beta chain and its context. Its specificity is not known. In the PCR, 60 Vbeta and 13 Jbeta primers were used. Assay used: immunoSEQ multiplex PCR; TCRdb lists only in-frame clones, some missing. Of 75,000 to 90,000 clones listed, roughly 63% were seen once; the top ten hold 15%. The data stem from a study of cytomegalovirus exposure and HLA in healthy donors. General study results and limits: Altogether, 150 to 200 TCR beta chains were recorded as cytomegalovirus-associated. Per a later analysis, HLA-associated TCR beta chains showed more clonal expansion than other, equally common TCR beta chains.

The CDR3 length is 15 residues. The germline V and J ends were trimmed by 6 bases and 1 base, with 15 bases remaining between them. Germline loops: CDR1 MRHNA, CDR2 SNTAGT. The source is a woman in her forties in good health and CMV-seropositive. Sequenced sample: PBMCs. The chain is built from TRBV6-4 and TRBJ1-2; D not resolved. The chain's CDR3 is CASSQLGGSNYGYTF. In nucleotides, the CDR3 is TGTGCCAGCAGCCAACTGGGAGGAAGTAACTATGGCTACACCTTC.